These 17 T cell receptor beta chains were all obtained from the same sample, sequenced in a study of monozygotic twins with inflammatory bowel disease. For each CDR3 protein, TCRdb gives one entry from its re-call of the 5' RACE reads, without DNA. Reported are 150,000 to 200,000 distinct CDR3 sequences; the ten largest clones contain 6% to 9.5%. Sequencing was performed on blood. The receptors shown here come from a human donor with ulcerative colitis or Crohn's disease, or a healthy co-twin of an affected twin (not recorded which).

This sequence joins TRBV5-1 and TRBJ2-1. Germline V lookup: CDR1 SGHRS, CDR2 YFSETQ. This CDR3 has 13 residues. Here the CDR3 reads CASNRMSYNEQFF.

The CDR3 spells CSDGSTDTQYF. J is TRBJ2-3 and V is TRBV20-1. Per the germline V gene, CDR1 is DFQATT and CDR2 is SNEGSKA (reference sequence). The CDR3 is 11 amino acids.

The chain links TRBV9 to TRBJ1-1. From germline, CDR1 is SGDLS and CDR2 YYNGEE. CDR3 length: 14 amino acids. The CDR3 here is CASSATTMNTEAFF.

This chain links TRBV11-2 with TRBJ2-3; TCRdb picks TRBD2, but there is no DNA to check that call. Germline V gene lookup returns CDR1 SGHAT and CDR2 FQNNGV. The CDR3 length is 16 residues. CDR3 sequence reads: CASSQIAGGRTDTQYF. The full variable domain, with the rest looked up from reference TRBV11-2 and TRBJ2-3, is EAGVAQSPRYKIIEKRQSVAFWCNPISGHATLYWYQQILGQGPKLLIQFQNNGVVDDSQLPKDRFSAERLKGVDSTLKIQPAKLEDSAVYLCASSQIAGGRTDTQYFGPGTRLTVL.

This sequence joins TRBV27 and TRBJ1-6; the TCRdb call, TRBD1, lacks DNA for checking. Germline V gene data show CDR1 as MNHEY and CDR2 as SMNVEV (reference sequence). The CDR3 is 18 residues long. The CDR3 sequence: CASSSNFLAGGENSPLHF.

CDR3 amino acids: CASSSFLGGGETQYF. V usage is TRBV7-7 and J usage is TRBJ2-5; TCRdb selects TRBD1, and the lack of DNA leaves this call unchecked. Germline V gene sequence: CDR1 SSHAT, CDR2 FNYEAQ (reference sequence). The CDR3 length is 15 residues.

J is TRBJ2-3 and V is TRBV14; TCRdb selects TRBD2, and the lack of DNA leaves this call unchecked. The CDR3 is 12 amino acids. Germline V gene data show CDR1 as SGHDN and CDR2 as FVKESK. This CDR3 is CASSREPYTQYF.

This CDR3 is CASRRAGASYEQYF. This chain joins TRBV7-2 and TRBJ2-7. The CDR3 contains 14 residues. Germline values: CDR1 SGHTA, CDR2 FQGNSA. The complete variable domain, with remaining parts taken from reference TRBV7-2 and TRBJ2-7, reads GAGVSQSPSNKVTEKGKDVELRCDPISGHTALYWYRQSLGQGLEFLIYFQGNSAPDKSGLPSDRFSAERTGGSVSTLTIQRTQQEDSAVYLCASRRAGASYEQYFGPGTRLTVT.

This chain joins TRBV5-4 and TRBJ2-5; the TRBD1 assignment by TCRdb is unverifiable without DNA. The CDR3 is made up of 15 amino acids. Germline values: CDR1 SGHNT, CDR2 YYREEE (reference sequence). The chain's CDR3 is CASSYPGRGRETQYF.

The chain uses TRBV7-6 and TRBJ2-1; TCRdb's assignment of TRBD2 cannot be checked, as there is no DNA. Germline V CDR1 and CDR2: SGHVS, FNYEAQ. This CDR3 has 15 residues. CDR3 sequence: CASSLAAGGPFEQFF.

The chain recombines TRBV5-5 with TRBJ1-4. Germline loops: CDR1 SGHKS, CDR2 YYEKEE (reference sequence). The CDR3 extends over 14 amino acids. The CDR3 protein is CASSMDNWDEKLFF.

CDR3 sequence reads: CASSPALNSPLHF. V gene TRBV13 combines with J gene TRBJ1-6. The germline V gene has CDR1 PRHDT and CDR2 FYEKMQ (reference sequence). The CDR3 contains 13 residues.

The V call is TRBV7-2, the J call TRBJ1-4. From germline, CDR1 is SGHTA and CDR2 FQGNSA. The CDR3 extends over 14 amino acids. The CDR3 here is CASSLGQDSEKLFF.

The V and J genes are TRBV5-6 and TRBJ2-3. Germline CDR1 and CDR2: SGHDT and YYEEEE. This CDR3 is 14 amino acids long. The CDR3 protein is CASSFSQGTDTQYF.

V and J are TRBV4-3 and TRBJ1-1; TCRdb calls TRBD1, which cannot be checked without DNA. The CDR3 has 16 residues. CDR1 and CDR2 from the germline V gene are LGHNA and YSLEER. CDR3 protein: CASSQDLSRGGTEAFF.

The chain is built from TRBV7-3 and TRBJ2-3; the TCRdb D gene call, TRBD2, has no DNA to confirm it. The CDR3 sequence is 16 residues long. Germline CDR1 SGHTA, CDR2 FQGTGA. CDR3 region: CASSLTGLSSTDTQYF.

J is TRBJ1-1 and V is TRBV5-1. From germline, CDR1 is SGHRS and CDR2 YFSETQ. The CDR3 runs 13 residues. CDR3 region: CASSYLDATEAFF. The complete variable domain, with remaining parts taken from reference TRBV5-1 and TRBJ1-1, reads KAGVTQTPRYLIKTRGQQVTLSCSPISGHRSVSWYQQTPGQGLQFLFEYFSETQRNKGNFPGRFSGRQFSNSRSEMNVSTLELGDSALYLCASSYLDATEAFFGQGTRLTVV.